This TCR beta chain comes out of a study of beta chain features in type 1 diabetes. At the level of the study: No patient-donor differences in age, gender, total cells or subset yield. Examination spanned over 85,000,000 sorted cells from all samples.

The study reverse transcribed the entire isolated RNA, so it sequenced expressed TCRB transcripts. Sequencing used immunoSEQ multiplex PCR; TCRdb keeps in-frame clones, though not all of them. The repertoire holds about 660,000 clones, with over 12% as singletons. Overall study results and limits: Resolution of whether HLA type affects TCRB rearrangement was not achieved here. TCRB CDR3s from Type 1 diabetes patients were moderately but significantly shorter in all four CD4+ subsets.

As regards this clone: The target antigen is unknown.

Staining for CD45RO/CCR7/CD25/CD127/CD95/CD27 allowed sorting of CD4+ naive, central memory, regulatory and stem cell-like memory cells. Sequenced input: naive CD4+ T cells from blood. This clonotype was sampled from a man between 18 and 35 years old with type 1 diabetes.

The CDR3, as DNA: TGTGCCAGCAGTCGCTCTCCGTTTAATCAGCCCCAGCATTTT. As protein: CASSRSPFNQPQHF. The rearrangement joins TRBV7-9 to TRBJ1-5; no clear D. The CDR3 length is 14 residues. Germline assignment: CDR1 SEHNR and CDR2 FQNEAQ (reference sequence). The V end was cut by 6 bases, the J end by 4 bases, with 13 bases between.